This T cell receptor (beta chain) was obtained from a study of T cell responses to AZD1222 COVID-19 vaccine. Study-level findings and limits: Donor demographics were predominantly white British with a female majority; clonal diversity may be underestimated.

The CDR3 extends over 15 amino acids. Per the germline V gene, CDR1 is SGHNT and CDR2 is YYREEE (reference sequence). V lost 3 bases, J lost 6 bases, and 16 bases lay in between. Some clones are missing from TCRdb's copy, which holds only in-frame ones; the method was immunoSEQ multiplex PCR. This table has 150,000 to 200,000 clones, 85% to 95% appearing once. This clone occurred once. Its target is unknown. This specimen consisted of peripheral blood, obtained on day 0 of AZD1222 vaccination. The chain recombines TRBV5-4 with TRBJ2-1; D could derive from TRBD1 or TRBD2 (5 bases each). This sequence originates from an adult in good health. CDR3 DNA sequence: TGTGCCAGCAGCTCGGACTTGGAAAGGGGCAATGAGCAGTTCTTC. Protein sequence: CASSSDLERGNEQFF.